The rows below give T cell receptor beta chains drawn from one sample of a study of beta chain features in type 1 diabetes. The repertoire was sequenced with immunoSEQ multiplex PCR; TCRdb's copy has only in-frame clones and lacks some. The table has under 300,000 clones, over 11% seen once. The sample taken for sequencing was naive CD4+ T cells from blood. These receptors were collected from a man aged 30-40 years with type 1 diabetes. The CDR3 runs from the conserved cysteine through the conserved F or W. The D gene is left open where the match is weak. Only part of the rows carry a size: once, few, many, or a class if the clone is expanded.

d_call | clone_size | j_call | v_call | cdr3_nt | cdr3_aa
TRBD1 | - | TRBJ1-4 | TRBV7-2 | TGTGCCAGCAGTGTTACAGGGGGCGCGGGTGAAAAACTGTTTTTT | CASSVTGGAGEKLFF
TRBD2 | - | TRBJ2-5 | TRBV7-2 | TGTGCCAGCAGCTTGGTAGCGGGGAACCAAGAGACCCAGTACTTC | CASSLVAGNQETQYF
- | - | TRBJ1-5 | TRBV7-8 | TGTGCCAGCAGCACTGCCCGCTTGCAGCCCCAGCATTTT | CASSTARLQPQHF
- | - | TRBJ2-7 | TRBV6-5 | TGTGCCAGCAGCCCCGGACGCAGCGGACTCTACGAGCAGTACTTC | CASSPGRSGLYEQYF
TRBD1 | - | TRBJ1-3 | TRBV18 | TGTGCCAGCTCACCTCGGACAGGGAAGTTGAAAACTGGAAACACCATATATTTT | CASSPRTGKLKTGNTIYF
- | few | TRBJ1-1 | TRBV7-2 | TGTGCCAGCAGCTGGGGGGGGCTGTCTGTGAACACTGAAGCTTTCTTT | CASSWGGLSVNTEAFF
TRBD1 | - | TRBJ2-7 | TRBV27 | TGTGCCAGCAGATACCTTGGACAGGGCTCCTACGAGCAGTACTTC | CASRYLGQGSYEQYF
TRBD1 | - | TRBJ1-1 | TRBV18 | TGTGCCAGCTCTGGTCTCGGACAGGGGGATAGCACTGAAGCTTTCTTT | CASSGLGQGDSTEAFF
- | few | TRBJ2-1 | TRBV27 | TGTGCCAGCAGTCTTATCGACAGGCCTAATGAGCAGTTCTTC | CASSLIDRPNEQFF
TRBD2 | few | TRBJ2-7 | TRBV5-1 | TGCGCCAGCAGCTTGGTTACGAGGCTAGCGGGAGACCACGAGCAGTACTTC | CASSLVTRLAGDHEQYF
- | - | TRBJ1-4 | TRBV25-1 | TGTGCCAGCGGGGGGATAATCGGGGAAAAACTGTTTTTT | CASGGIIGEKLFF
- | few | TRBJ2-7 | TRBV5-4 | TGTGCCAGCAGCTTACCAGGGGGGTACGAGCAGTACTTC | CASSLPGGYEQYF
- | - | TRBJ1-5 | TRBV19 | TGTGCCAGTAGCTCCCCGGGGATCCAGCCCCAGCATTTT | CASSSPGIQPQHF
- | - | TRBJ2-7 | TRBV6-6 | TGTGCCAGCAGTTATCAAGGAGGGGACGAGCAGTACTTC | CASSYQGGDEQYF
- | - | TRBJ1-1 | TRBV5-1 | TGCGCCAGTCGGGTCATTGAGGACACTGAAGCTTTCTTT | CASRVIEDTEAFF
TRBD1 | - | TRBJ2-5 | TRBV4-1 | TGCGCCAGCAGCCAAACAAGGACAGGACAAGAGACCCAGTACTTC | CASSQTRTGQETQYF
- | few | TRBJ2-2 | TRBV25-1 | TGTGCCAGCAGTGACTTGGGGGCGGGCACCGGGGAGCTGTTTTTT | CASSDLGAGTGELFF
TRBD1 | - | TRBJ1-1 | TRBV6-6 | TGTGCCAGCAGTTACTCCGGGACAGGAATGAACACTGAAGCTTTCTTT | CASSYSGTGMNTEAFF
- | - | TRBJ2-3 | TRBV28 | TGTGCCAGCAGCCGATCCGCGGGGACAGATACGCAGTATTTT | CASSRSAGTDTQYF
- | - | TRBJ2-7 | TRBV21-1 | TGTGCCAGGGACACGTCCTACGAGCAGTACTTC | CARDTSYEQYF
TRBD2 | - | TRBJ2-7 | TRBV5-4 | TGTGCCAGCAGCTTGTTCGGGGGGGGAGGGCCCGTCGAGCAGTACTTC | CASSLFGGGGPVEQYF
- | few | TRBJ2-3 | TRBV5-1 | TGCGCCAGCAGCTTCGGGGATATTTCAGATACGCAGTATTTT | CASSFGDISDTQYF
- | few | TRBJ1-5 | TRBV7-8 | TGTGCCAGCGGGCCTCTTGATGAGCAGCCCCAGCATTTT | CASGPLDEQPQHF
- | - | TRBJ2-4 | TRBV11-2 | TGTGCCAGCAGCGACCCCCGGGGGTCGGGAGACATTCAGTACTTC | CASSDPRGSGDIQYF
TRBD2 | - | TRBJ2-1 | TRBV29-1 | TGCAGCGCGAAAGCGGGGGGACGGGATGAGCAGTTCTTC | CSAKAGGRDEQFF
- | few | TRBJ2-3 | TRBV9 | TGTGCCAGCAGCGGGCTAGACCGGAGTGGTACGCAGTATTTT | CASSGLDRSGTQYF
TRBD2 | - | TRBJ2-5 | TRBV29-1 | TGCAGCGTTCGACTAGCGGGAGGGCCATGGGAGACCCAGTACTTC | CSVRLAGGPWETQYF